Listed here are 2 T cell receptor beta chains from one sample, sequenced in a study of T cells in Graves' hyperthyroidism and ophthalmopathy. TCR beta CDR3 region amplification was performed from RNA transcripts. First-round RT-PCR of the TCR CDR3 relied on the HTBI primer set. TCRdb analysed the multiplex PCR reads with MiXCR anew, one entry per CDR3 protein. The table has some 270,000 distinct CDR3 sequences, more than 10% seen once. The material sequenced was blood. These TCRs come from a woman in her twenties or thirties with Graves' hyperthyroidism that later progressed to Graves' ophthalmopathy.

This clonotype was seen repeatedly, ten times or more. This rearrangement joins TRBV6-2 or TRBV6-3 to TRBJ2-2; no definite D call. In germline, CDR1 is MNHEY, CDR2 SVGEGT. Between the trimmed V and J ends, which lost 5 bases and 6 bases, there was a span of 7 bases. This CDR3 spans 12 amino acids. The CDR3 region has the DNA TGTGCCAGCAGTCCCTTTCCCGGGGAGCTGTTTTTT. It specifies CASSPFPGELFF.

In its sample, this clonotype was seen many times. This chain joins TRBV20-1 and TRBJ1-2; possible D gene TRBD1, 6 bases. CDR1 is DFQATT, CDR2 SNEGSKA, per germline (reference sequence). The CDR3 is made up of 15 amino acids. In DNA form, the CDR3 reads TGCAGGGGGGGGGCAGGGCCCGACTTTGACTATGGCTACACCTTC. Protein: CRGGAGPDFDYGYTF.